Below are 15 T cell receptor beta chains sequenced from a single sample in a study of cytomegalovirus exposure and HLA in healthy donors. Some clones are missing from TCRdb's copy, which holds only in-frame ones; the method was immunoSEQ multiplex PCR. The profile shows 71,000 or so clones, 94% of them singletons. The specimen was PBMCs. All receptors derive from a woman under 30 in good health and CMV-seronegative.

The DNA of the CDR3 is TGTGCCAGCAGCTCCATACCTTCGACTAGCGGGGTCGCAGATACGCAGTATTTT. Translated: CASSSIPSTSGVADTQYF. The chain links TRBV13 to TRBJ2-3, with 11 bases identical to TRBD2. Losses at the gene ends were 4 bases for V and 4 bases for J; bases not matched to a gene: 13. The CDR3 runs 18 residues. From germline, CDR1 is PRHDT and CDR2 FYEKMQ (reference sequence).

The chain has TRBV6-5 and TRBJ2-1, with a tentative D call TRBD1 (6 bases). From germline, CDR1 is MNHEY and CDR2 SVGAGI. This CDR3 has 16 amino acids. Trimming removed 2 bases from V and 3 bases from J, with 14 bases in between. The CDR3 spells CASSYTQGLFYNEQFF. CDR3 nucleotides: TGTGCCAGCAGTTACACACAGGGTCTTTTCTACAATGAGCAGTTCTTC.

This sequence joins TRBV27 and TRBJ2-7, with a weak D call TRBD1 (5 bases). V lost 3 bases to trimming and J lost 6 bases, with 12 bases between them. CDR1 and CDR2 (germline): MNHEY, SMNVEV (reference sequence). This CDR3 region has 13 residues. DNA of the CDR3: TGTGCCAGCAGTTTGAGCAGGGTGGGCGAGCAGTACTTC. It codes for CASSLSRVGEQYF.

The CDR3 sequence is CASSPWTGGNEQFF. For the CDR3, the DNA is TGTGCCAGCAGCCCCTGGACAGGAGGCAATGAGCAGTTCTTC. V usage is TRBV7-2 and J usage is TRBJ2-1; 7 bases line up with TRBD1. V shed 5 bases and J 6 bases; nucleotides not matched to a gene: 7. The CDR3 sequence is 14 residues long. From germline, CDR1 is SGHTA and CDR2 FQGNSA.

V gene TRBV27 combines with J gene TRBJ1-5; D is uncertain. CDR3 length: 15 residues. Trimming pared 6 bases from V and 2 bases from J, leaving 14 bases between. Germline CDR1 MNHEY, CDR2 SMNVEV (reference sequence). CDR3 DNA sequence: TGTGCCAGCAGCCCCCGGGGTCTTGGCAATCAGCCCCAGCATTTT. It encodes CASSPRGLGNQPQHF.

The rearrangement joins TRBV6-6 to TRBJ2-1, with a tentative D call TRBD1 (7 bases). V lost 3 bases, J lost 5 bases, and 14 bases lay in between. Looked up from germline, CDR1 is MNHNY and CDR2 is SVGAGI (reference sequence). The CDR3 loop spans 15 amino acids. For the CDR3, the DNA is TGTGCCAGCAGTTATTCAGGGGGGCTCGACAATGAGCAGTTCTTC. It translates to CASSYSGGLDNEQFF.

This chain links TRBV5-6 with TRBJ2-1; D perhaps matches TRBD1 (6 bases). The CDR3 totals 13 residues. The germline CDR1 and CDR2 sequences are SGHDT and YYEEEE. Trimming took 4 bases from V and 5 from J, leaving 10 bases between them. Written as DNA, the CDR3 is TGTGCCAGCAGCCCAGGACAGAACAATGAGCAGTTCTTC. Protein product: CASSPGQNNEQFF.

V usage is TRBV28 and J usage is TRBJ2-3, with 8 bases identical to TRBD2. The V gene's germline CDR1 is MDHEN and CDR2 SYDVKM. This CDR3 has 15 residues. V trimming: 2 bases; J trimming: 4 bases; junction bases outside the gene matches: 5. The CDR3 DNA follows: TGTGCCAGCAGTTTAGGTGGCGGGGGGCCAGATACGCAGTATTTT. The encoded protein is CASSLGGGGPDTQYF.

V is TRBV30 and J is TRBJ2-7, with TRBD2 identical over 10 bases. CDR3 size: 13 residues. The V gene's germline CDR1 is GTSNPN and CDR2 SVGIG (reference sequence). V lost 0 bases and J lost 6; bases outside the gene matches: 2. CDR3 sequence reads: CAWSVLAGAEQYF. The CDR3 DNA reads as TGTGCCTGGAGTGTGCTAGCGGGGGCCGAGCAGTACTTC.

The genes are TRBV2 and TRBJ2-1; TRBD2 matches at 7 bases. The length of the CDR3 is 14 residues. Germline trimming cut 6 bases from V and 3 bases from J; bases unmatched to any gene: 5. Germline CDR1 reads SNHLY; CDR2 reads FYNNEI. As DNA, the CDR3 is TGTGCCAGCAGGCCCAGGGAGGGCTACAATGAGCAGTTCTTC. It codes for CASRPREGYNEQFF.

This clone occurred once. V is TRBV6-5 and J is TRBJ1-1; D gene unclear. The V end lost 0 bases, the J end lost 4 bases, and 12 bases lay between the germline ends. CDR1 is MNHEY and CDR2 is SVGAGI in the germline V gene. CDR3 size: 15 residues. Here the CDR3 reads CASSYSRGAGTEAFF. The CDR3, as DNA: TGTGCCAGCAGTTACTCGCGGGGTGCGGGCACTGAAGCTTTCTTT.

The chain carries TRBV7-2 and TRBJ2-5; 15 bases match TRBD2. Trimming at V came to 4 bases and at J to 4 bases, leaving 1 base not matched to a gene. This CDR3 is 15 amino acids long. Germline CDR1 reads SGHTA; CDR2 reads FQGNSA. This chain's CDR3 is CASSWTSGGGETQYF. The CDR3 coding sequence is TGTGCCAGCAGCTGGACTAGCGGGGGGGGAGAGACCCAGTACTTC. Supplemented by reference TRBV7-2 and TRBJ2-5, the full variable domain reads GAGVSQSPSNKVTEKGKDVELRCDPISGHTALYWYRQSLGQGLEFLIYFQGNSAPDKSGLPSDRFSAERTGGSVSTLTIQRTQQEDSAVYLCASSWTSGGGETQYFGPGTRLLVL.

This clone was counted once. This rearrangement joins TRBV5-1 to TRBJ1-4, with 8 bases matching TRBD1. The CDR3 has 15 residues. Germline assignment: CDR1 SGHRS and CDR2 YFSETQ. V shed 3 bases, J shed 5 bases, and the junction held 6 bases outside the gene matches. The CDR3: CASSSTGATNEKLFF. The CDR3 DNA reads TGCGCCAGCAGCTCGACAGGGGCCACGAATGAAAAACTGTTTTTT.

This chain joins TRBV27 and TRBJ2-3; TRBD1 aligns across 8 bases. CDR1 is MNHEY, CDR2 SMNVEV, per germline (reference sequence). The CDR3 is made up of 15 amino acids. The V segment lost 6 bases and the J segment 0 bases; nucleotides outside the gene matches: 5. This CDR3 is CASSSRDRSTDTQYF. CDR3 coding DNA: TGTGCCAGCAGCTCCCGGGACAGGAGCACAGATACGCAGTATTTT.

The chain carries TRBV10-3 and TRBJ1-1; TRBD1 aligns across 9 bases. V was clipped by 7 bases and J by 7 bases; unmatched bases: 4. The CDR3 runs to 12 residues. The germline CDR1 and CDR2 sequences are ENHRY and SYGVKD. In DNA form, the CDR3 reads TGTGCCATCACCACGACAGGGGGTGAAGCTTTCTTT. This encodes CAITTTGGEAFF.